Below, 30 T cell receptor beta chains from the same sample are listed, as sequenced in a study of graft-versus-host responses after intestinal transplantation. Repertoires were generated with immunoSEQ multiplex PCR, while TCRdb's copy carries only in-frame clones and drops some. This table has roughly 7,300 clones, approximately 97% appearing once. The material was PBMCs, obtained 23 days after intestinal transplant. These receptors were collected from a human patient who received an intestinal transplant, so some T cells may come from the graft donor.

CDR3 residues: CASTQDRGELFF. CDR3 in DNA: TGTGCCAGCACCCAGGACCGCGGGGAGCTGTTTTTT. This sequence joins TRBV7-3 and TRBJ2-2; D call uncertain. The germline V gene encodes CDR1 SGHTA and CDR2 FQGTGA. The CDR3 totals 12 residues. V lost 7 bases and J 7 bases, leaving 10 bases between the germline ends.

This clone was seen once. J is TRBJ2-2 and V is TRBV27; D call uncertain. V lost 6 bases to trimming and J lost 6 bases, with 8 bases between them. In germline, CDR1 is MNHEY, CDR2 SMNVEV (reference sequence). The CDR3 contains 12 residues. CDR3 nucleotides: TGTGCCAGCAGGGGGATGGCCGGGGAGCTGTTTTTT. Protein sequence: CASRGMAGELFF.

This clone was detected once. The chain has TRBV27 and TRBJ1-2, with unresolved D. Trimming took off 9 bases at V and 8 bases at J, with 13 bases between the two ends. The CDR3 extends over 11 amino acids. The germline V gene encodes CDR1 MNHEY and CDR2 SMNVEV (reference sequence). The CDR3 here is CASGRWFGYTF. As DNA, the CDR3 is TGTGCCAGTGGACGTTGGTTCGGCTACACCTTC.

The chain links TRBV7-8 to TRBJ2-3; 7 bases are a match to TRBD2. J gave up 1 base and V 1 base, and 2 bases lay outside the gene matches. Germline loops: CDR1 SGHVS, CDR2 FQNEAQ. This CDR3 is 15 amino acids long. The CDR3 DNA is TGTGCCAGCAGCTTAGATCTAGCGGGCACAGATACGCAGTATTTT. Protein sequence: CASSLDLAGTDTQYF. Filled out from reference TRBV7-8 and TRBJ2-3, the complete variable domain reads GAGVSQSPRYKVAKRGQDVALRCDPISGHVSLFWYQQALGQGPEFLTYFQNEAQLDKSGLPSDRFFAERPEGSVSTLKIQRTQQEDSAVYLCASSLDLAGTDTQYFGPGTRLTVL.

The genes are TRBV6-1 and TRBJ2-1; the match to TRBD2 covers 9 bases. The CDR3 loop spans 18 amino acids. The germline gives CDR1 MNHNS, CDR2 SASEGT. V trimming: 0 bases; J trimming: 6 bases; junction bases outside the gene matches: 12. The CDR3 sequence is CASSEALIPGLAFNEQFF. The CDR3 nucleotides read TGTGCCAGCAGTGAAGCGCTGATACCGGGACTAGCTTTCAATGAGCAGTTCTTC.

The V gene is TRBV11-2, the J gene TRBJ2-2; D is uncertain. With 6 bases removed from V and 0 bases from J, the gap between germline ends came to 14 bases. CDR1 is SGHAT and CDR2 is FQNNGV in the germline V gene. The CDR3 is made up of 16 amino acids. The CDR3 region is CASSHIIGTNTGELFF. The CDR3 nucleotides read TGTGCCAGCAGTCATATAATAGGGACGAACACCGGGGAGCTGTTTTTT.

The CDR3 loop is CASTVGLSSYNEQFF. The CDR3 DNA reads as TGTGCCAGTACCGTGGGACTTAGCTCCTACAATGAGCAGTTCTTC. This sequence joins TRBV19 and TRBJ2-1, with a tentative D call TRBD2 (6 bases). V lost 7 bases and J lost 0, with 13 bases in between. The germline CDR1 and CDR2 sequences are LNHDA and SQIVND (reference sequence). This CDR3 has 15 residues.

CDR3 DNA: TGCGCCAGCAGCTTCCGGGTCCAAGAGACCCAGTACTTC. It specifies CASSFRVQETQYF. J is TRBJ2-5 and V is TRBV5-1; D is undetermined. Trimming pared 2 bases from V and 1 base from J, leaving 6 bases between. There are 13 residues in the CDR3. Germline CDR1 and CDR2: SGHRS and YFSETQ.

The chain is built from TRBV30 and TRBJ1-5; 9 nucleotides match TRBD1. Trimming removed 4 bases from V and 4 bases from J; junction bases left unmatched: 5. The germline CDR1 and CDR2 sequences are GTSNPN and SVGIG (reference sequence). CDR3 length equals 14 residues. CDR3 sequence: CAWNLGTGNQPQHF. The CDR3 nucleotides are TGTGCCTGGAACCTCGGGACAGGGAATCAGCCCCAGCATTTT.

This clone was seen a single time. The chain has TRBV5-4 and TRBJ1-1; 9 bases match TRBD1. With V trimmed by 4 bases and J by 2 bases, 6 bases remained unmatched. Germline V gene data show CDR1 as SGHNT and CDR2 as YYREEE (reference sequence). The CDR3 consists of 15 residues. The CDR3 is CASSPGTGFNTEAFF. CDR3 bases: TGTGCCAGCAGCCCCGGGACAGGGTTTAACACTGAAGCTTTCTTT.

This chain's CDR3 is CASSLVRNTGELFF. The CDR3 region has the DNA TGTGCCAGTAGTTTGGTGCGGAACACCGGGGAGCTGTTTTTT. The gene calls are TRBV19 and TRBJ2-2; unclear D gene. The V end lost 5 bases, the J end lost 1 base, and 8 bases lay between the germline ends. This CDR3 is built from 14 residues. The germline CDR1 and CDR2 sequences are LNHDA and SQIVND (reference sequence).

This clone was found once. The chain carries TRBV5-1 and TRBJ2-1, with 14 bases matching TRBD2. The ends lost 7 bases at V and 2 bases at J; junction bases unmatched: 2. The germline V gene encodes CDR1 SGHRS and CDR2 YFSETQ. This CDR3 has 15 residues. The CDR3 DNA follows: TGCGCCAGCGGACTAGCGGGAGGCCCCTACAATGAGCAGTTCTTC. It specifies CASGLAGGPYNEQFF.

This sequence joins TRBV7-3 and TRBJ2-1, with 8 bases fitting TRBD2. The V segment lost 5 bases and the J segment 7 bases; nucleotides outside the gene matches: 13. CDR1 and CDR2 from the germline V gene are SGHTA and FQGTGA. CDR3 length: 16 amino acids. Written as DNA, the CDR3 is TGTGCCAGCAGCACCCTTCCCCTAGCGGGCACGAATGAGCAGTTCTTC. Translated: CASSTLPLAGTNEQFF.

J is TRBJ2-1 and V is TRBV29-1; tentative D call: TRBD1 (6 bases). Trimming stripped 5 bases from V and 5 bases from J, with 16 bases between. Germline CDR1 SQVTM, CDR2 ANQGSEA. This CDR3 has 14 amino acids. DNA for the CDR3: TGCAGCGTTCTAGGGGGACATTTGAACAATGAGCAGTTCTTC. Residues: CSVLGGHLNNEQFF.

This clone was recorded once. The genes are TRBV28 and TRBJ2-5; 12 positions match TRBD2. The CDR3 extends over 14 amino acids. Trimming at V came to 5 bases and at J to 3 bases, leaving 1 base not matched to a gene. Germline CDR1 MDHEN, CDR2 SYDVKM. CDR3 amino acids: CASSLAGGEETQYF. The CDR3 DNA reads as TGTGCCAGCAGTCTAGCGGGAGGGGAAGAGACCCAGTACTTC.

In this sample, this clone turned up once. The CDR3 sequence: CAWSSDQRGGTYEQYF. CDR3 nucleotides: TGTGCCTGGAGTTCAGACCAACGAGGGGGGACCTACGAGCAGTACTTC. The V gene is TRBV30, the J gene TRBJ2-7, with D possibly being TRBD1 or TRBD2 (6 bases each). Trimming pared 2 bases from V and 2 bases from J, leaving 19 bases between. Per the germline V gene, CDR1 is GTSNPN and CDR2 is SVGIG (reference sequence). The CDR3 extends over 16 amino acids.

This clone was counted once. The rearrangement joins TRBV10-3 to TRBJ2-1, with a possible D match to TRBD2 (5 bases). Per the germline V gene, CDR1 is ENHRY and CDR2 is SYGVKD. The CDR3 runs to 15 residues. V gave up 1 base and J gave up 0 bases, with 7 bases separating them. This CDR3 is CAISEWERSYNEQFF. The CDR3 region has the DNA TGTGCCATCAGTGAGTGGGAGCGCTCCTACAATGAGCAGTTCTTC.

The rearrangement joins TRBV2 to TRBJ2-2; 9 nucleotides agree with TRBD1. V lost 0 bases and J lost 7; bases outside the gene matches: 9. Per the germline V gene, CDR1 is SNHLY and CDR2 is FYNNEI. The CDR3 totals 17 residues. The CDR3 is CASSEAGLTGGIGELFF. In nucleotides, the CDR3 is TGTGCCAGCAGTGAAGCGGGATTGACAGGGGGAATCGGGGAGCTGTTTTTT.

This chain uses TRBV7-9 with TRBJ2-3, with D perhaps TRBD2 (5 bases). V dropped 4 bases and J dropped 4 bases, with 15 bases sitting between them. This CDR3 region has 15 residues. Per the germline V gene, CDR1 is SEHNR and CDR2 is FQNEAQ (reference sequence). The CDR3 is CASSSPRDLADTQYF. In nucleotides, the CDR3 is TGTGCCAGCAGCTCTCCCCGGGATTTAGCAGATACGCAGTATTTT.

The chain couples TRBV9 to TRBJ2-1, with D perhaps matching TRBD1 or TRBD2 (5 bases each). In germline, CDR1 is SGDLS, CDR2 YYNGEE. CDR3 length: 14 amino acids. The ends were cut back, 0 bases at V and 8 bases at J, with 12 bases in the middle. The CDR3 sequence: CASSVDRLGDEQFF. Here the CDR3 DNA reads TGTGCCAGCAGCGTAGACAGATTGGGGGATGAGCAGTTCTTC.

The chain joins TRBV5-4 to TRBJ2-3; 12 bases are shared with TRBD2. The V segment lost 2 bases and the J segment 2 bases; nucleotides outside the gene matches: 3. Per the germline V gene, CDR1 is SGHNT and CDR2 is YYREEE (reference sequence). CDR3 length: 16 residues. CDR3 bases: TGTGCCAGCAGCTTAGGACTAGCGGGGCCCACAGATACGCAGTATTTT. Translation gives CASSLGLAGPTDTQYF.

CDR3 residues: CATSRDRQPQHF. The CDR3 region has the DNA TGTGCCACCAGCAGAGATAGACAGCCCCAGCATTTT. The V gene is TRBV15, the J gene TRBJ1-5; D is unresolved. V was shortened by 0 bases and J by 7 bases, with 4 bases between the two germline ends. CDR1 is LNHNV, CDR2 YYDKDF, per germline (reference sequence). There are 12 residues in the CDR3.

This chain connects TRBV30 to TRBJ2-7, with 7 positions matching TRBD1. Germline-derived CDR1 and CDR2 are GTSNPN and SVGIG (reference sequence). Trimming took 6 bases from V and 9 from J; bases not matched to a gene: 14. The CDR3 totals 13 residues. CDR3: CACGATGKARQYF. The CDR3 DNA sequence: TGTGCCTGCGGGGCGACAGGGAAAGCGAGGCAGTACTTC.

This clone was seen a handful of times. The chain couples TRBV9 to TRBJ1-1, with D unresolved. Germline V CDR1 and CDR2: SGDLS, YYNGEE. This CDR3 contains 15 residues. V was pared by 0 bases and J by 0 bases, with 9 bases between. CDR3 nucleotides: TGTGCCAGCAGCGTAGTTGACTTCATGAACACTGAAGCTTTCTTT. Its translation is CASSVVDFMNTEAFF.

This sequence joins TRBV6-5 and TRBJ1-5; D is ambiguous. This CDR3 spans 14 amino acids. The V gene lost 0 bases and the J gene lost 1 base, with 4 bases spanning the gap. Per germline, CDR1 MNHEY and CDR2 SVGAGI. The CDR3 sequence is CASSYSGSNQPQHF. The CDR3 nucleotides read TGTGCCAGCAGTTACTCGGGCAGCAATCAGCCCCAGCATTTT.

A single count supports this clone. The rearrangement links TRBV30 to TRBJ2-7, with D possibly being TRBD1 or TRBD2 (5 bases each). The CDR3 contains 13 residues. The V end lost 5 bases, the J end lost 5 bases, and 16 bases lay between the germline ends. CDR1 GTSNPN and CDR2 SVGIG come from the germline V gene (reference sequence). The CDR3 region has the DNA TGTGCCTGGGGAGGTCAGGGTTACCACGAGCAGTACTTC. Its protein is CAWGGQGYHEQYF.

The chain employs TRBV6-4 and TRBJ2-7, with TRBD2 identical over 12 bases. The CDR3 sequence is 17 residues long. CDR1 is MRHNA, CDR2 SNTAGT, per germline. The V and J ends lost 8 bases and 2 bases, in that order; junction bases with no gene match: 13. CDR3 coding DNA: TGTGCCAGCGGGCCCGCTAGCGGGAGGGCTATAGCCTACGAGCAGTACTTC. Protein: CASGPASGRAIAYEQYF.

The chain employs TRBV19 and TRBJ2-7; 10 bases are shared with TRBD2. Trimming cost V 2 bases and J 6 bases; bases outside gene matches: 4. There are 14 residues in the CDR3. CDR1 is LNHDA, CDR2 SQIVND, per germline (reference sequence). The CDR3 DNA follows: TGTGCCAGTAGTATAATATCTAGCGGGAGCGAGCAGTACTTC. Translation gives CASSIISSGSEQYF.

This clone occurred once. The gene calls are TRBV6-5 and TRBJ1-2; a possible D gene is TRBD1 (5 bases). The CDR3 is made up of 15 amino acids. Trimming removed 0 bases from V and 4 bases from J, with 12 bases in between. The germline V gene encodes CDR1 MNHEY and CDR2 SVGAGI. In nucleotides, the CDR3 is TGTGCCAGCAGTTACTCGGCCGACAGATCCTATGGCTACACCTTC. Residues: CASSYSADRSYGYTF.

This chain links TRBV19 with TRBJ2-2; D remains unclear. V gave up 6 bases and J gave up 5 bases, with 19 bases separating them. The CDR3 consists of 16 residues. The germline V gene encodes CDR1 LNHDA and CDR2 SQIVND (reference sequence). The CDR3 loop is CASSFRTGLGTGELFF. In DNA form, the CDR3 reads TGTGCCAGTAGCTTCCGGACGGGTCTAGGGACCGGGGAGCTGTTTTTT.